A single sample gave rise to the 8 T cell receptor beta chains below, sequenced in a study of T cell changes during pregnancy in multiple sclerosis (dated by TCRdb to between 2019 and 2020). The method was the immunoSEQ multiplex PCR assay. TCRdb carries this immuneACCESS record with in-frame sequences only. Its versions omit some clonotypes, under half of them owing to an unresolved V gene in the studies checked, with the rest unexplained. The sample table lists some 42,000 clones, 93% of them with a count of one. Jointly, the top ten make up less than 0.75% of the sample. The input for sequencing was CD4+ T cells from peripheral blood mononuclear cells, taken in the third trimester of pregnancy. Every receptor here comes from a female donor with multiple sclerosis, enrolled in a pregnancy study.

The chain recombines TRBV9 with TRBJ2-6; D unresolved. Germline loops: CDR1 SGDLS, CDR2 YYNGEE. V dropped 4 bases and J dropped 0 bases, with 5 bases sitting between them. CDR3 length equals 14 residues. CDR3 loop: CASSRDSGANVLTF. CDR3 DNA sequence: TGTGCCAGCAGCCGAGACTCTGGGGCCAACGTCCTGACTTTC.

This clone showed up just once. CDR3 nucleotides: TGTGCCAGCAGCCCCACAGGGACCTATGGCTACACCTTC. It yields the protein CASSPTGTYGYTF. The chain links TRBV7-6 to TRBJ1-2, with D tentatively TRBD1 (6 bases). Trimming took 5 bases from V and 4 from J, leaving 11 bases between them. Looked up from germline, CDR1 is SGHVS and CDR2 is FNYEAQ. This CDR3 comprises 13 residues. The full variable domain, its missing parts supplied by reference TRBV7-6 and TRBJ1-2, is GAGVSQSPRYKVTKRGQDVALRCDPISGHVSLYWYRQALGQGPEFLTYFNYEAQQDKSGLPNDRFSAERPEGSISTLTIQRTEQRDSAMYRCASSPTGTYGYTFGSGTRLTVV.

The rearrangement joins TRBV9 to TRBJ1-4; TRBD1 is a possible D gene (5 bases). Trimming removed 4 bases from V and 8 bases from J, with 18 bases in between. Germline CDR1 reads SGDLS; CDR2 reads YYNGEE. This CDR3 is built from 15 residues. CDR3 sequence reads: CASSRDIIPGEKLFF. CDR3 in DNA: TGTGCCAGCAGCAGAGACATCATTCCAGGGGAAAAACTGTTTTTT.

This clone showed up just once. This chain joins TRBV7-9 and TRBJ1-2; unclear D gene. Looked up from germline, CDR1 is SEHNR and CDR2 is FQNEAQ (reference sequence). CDR3 length equals 14 residues. V lost 2 bases to trimming and J lost 5 bases, with 12 bases between them. The CDR3 nucleotides read TGTGCCAGCAGCTTATTGTCCGTCCCGTATGGCTACACCTTC. This encodes CASSLLSVPYGYTF.

The chain joins TRBV5-4 to TRBJ2-5; 7 bases line up with TRBD1. The CDR3 has 15 amino acids. Germline CDR1 and CDR2: SGHNT and YYREEE (reference sequence). With 4 bases clipped from V and 0 bases from J, the junction kept 6 bases outside the gene matches. In DNA form, the CDR3 reads TGTGCCAGCAGCCCTACGACAGGGTACCAAGAGACCCAGTACTTC. Protein product: CASSPTTGYQETQYF. Full variable domain (remainder filled in from reference TRBV5-4 and TRBJ2-5): ETGVTQSPTHLIKTRGQQVTLRCSSQSGHNTVSWYQQALGQGPQFIFQYYREEENGRGNFPPRFSGLQFPNYSSELNVNALELDDSALYLCASSPTTGYQETQYFGPGTRLLVL.

CDR3 DNA: TGTGCCAGCAGCACTGGACTAGCGGGGGGCCCAGATACGCAGTATTTT. It encodes CASSTGLAGGPDTQYF. The chain couples TRBV11-3 to TRBJ2-3, with 14 positions matching TRBD2. The J segment lost 4 bases and the V segment lost 5 bases, leaving 5 bases of the junction unmatched. The CDR3 runs to 16 residues. The germline V gene has CDR1 SGHNT and CDR2 YENEEA.

The V and J genes are TRBV5-4 and TRBJ2-2; a possible D gene is TRBD1 (6 bases). Germline CDR1 reads SGHNT; CDR2 reads YYREEE (reference sequence). V was trimmed by 4 bases and J by 0 bases, leaving 13 bases between them. The CDR3 contains 16 residues. The CDR3, as DNA: TGTGCCAGCAGCCCAAGAGGGACACCGAACACCGGGGAGCTGTTTTTT. Translating gives CASSPRGTPNTGELFF. Variable domain in full (rest from reference TRBV5-4 and TRBJ2-2): ETGVTQSPTHLIKTRGQQVTLRCSSQSGHNTVSWYQQALGQGPQFIFQYYREEENGRGNFPPRFSGLQFPNYSSELNVNALELDDSALYLCASSPRGTPNTGELFFGEGSRLTVL.

The chain is built from TRBV15 and TRBJ2-7, with 9 bases aligning to TRBD1. The CDR3 covers 15 residues. CDR1 and CDR2 (germline): LNHNV, YYDKDF (reference sequence). With 3 bases clipped from V and 4 bases from J, the junction kept 7 bases outside the gene matches. The CDR3 protein is CATSRDTGGYYEQYF. As DNA, the CDR3 is TGTGCCACCAGCAGGGACACAGGGGGCTATTACGAGCAGTACTTC.